The entry below gives a single T cell receptor (beta chain) sequence along with its context. Its antigen is unidentified. TCRdb's copy holds only in-frame clones and misses some; the assay was immunoSEQ multiplex PCR. The table shows hundreds of thousands of clones, with roughly 91% occurring only once. The sample comes from a study of cytomegalovirus exposure and HLA in healthy donors. Across the whole study: A subsequent analysis reported that the 120 or so validation repertoires were produced on the same platform that had also been used for the roughly 670 first-cohort repertoires.

Findings and caveats of the study: According to a later analysis, TCR clusters from the first cohort tended to co-occur in the 120 or so validation repertoires.

The validation cohort, a group of around 130 subjects, included the donors and was separate from the roughly 620-subject first cohort. The sample consisted of PBMCs. The source of this sequence is a woman aged 18-30 years in good health and CMV-seropositive.

In nucleotides, the CDR3 is TGTGCCAGCAGCGTTTGGGGGGAGGGAGATAATGAGCAGTTCTTC. Translation: CASSVWGEGDNEQFF. The chain couples TRBV9 to TRBJ2-1; 7 bases fit TRBD2. The length of the CDR3 is 15 residues. Germline values: CDR1 SGDLS, CDR2 YYNGEE. After removal of 2 bases from V and 7 bases from J, the junction contained 9 bases not matched to a gene.